Listed below are T cell receptor beta chains from one sample, sequenced in a study of Tregs in tolerant kidney transplant recipients. Sequencing was performed with immunoSEQ multiplex PCR; in TCRdb, only in-frame clones are kept and a portion is missing. The sample consists of about 50,000 clones, around 90% of them appearing once. The sample here was CD8+ T cells from blood (PBMCs), taken 12 months after the transplant. Receptor source: a human patient who received a combined kidney and bone marrow transplant. Certain T cells may be donor cells from the graft. Both conserved end residues are part of each CDR3. Fields, in order: D gene, J gene, V gene, clone size, CDR3 DNA, CDR3 protein. The D gene is left open where the match is weak. A row's size may be missing; if present it is once, few, many or a size class.

D: TRBD1
J: TRBJ1-5
V: TRBV27
size: -
DNA: TGTGCCAGCAGATTCGACGGGACAGTCAATCAGCCCCAGCATTTT
CDR3: CASRFDGTVNQPQHF

D: TRBD2
J: TRBJ2-7
V: TRBV28
size: -
DNA: TGTGCCAGCAGTAATCCGGGACTAGCGGCCTACGAGCAGTACTTC
CDR3: CASSNPGLAAYEQYF

D: TRBD1
J: TRBJ2-7
V: TRBV15
size: -
DNA: TGTGCCACCAGCCCTTTCGCTGGGACAGGAGCCTACGAGCAGTACTTC
CDR3: CATSPFAGTGAYEQYF

D: -
J: TRBJ2-5
V: TRBV11-2
size: -
DNA: TGTGCCAGCAGCTTAGGGGCCTCAAGTGGGCAAGAGACCCAGTACTTC
CDR3: CASSLGASSGQETQYF

D: -
J: TRBJ2-5
V: TRBV28
size: -
DNA: TGTGCCAGCAGTTTTCTGGAGACCCAGTACTTC
CDR3: CASSFLETQYF

D: TRBD1
J: TRBJ2-7
V: TRBV18
size: -
DNA: TGTGCCAGCTCTCAACCCGGACAGGGCTACGAGCAGTACTTC
CDR3: CASSQPGQGYEQYF

D: TRBD1
J: TRBJ1-1
V: TRBV9
size: -
DNA: TGTGCCAGCAGCGCCCGACAGGGACGGGTTTCGAACACTGAAGCTTTCTTT
CDR3: CASSARQGRVSNTEAFF

D: -
J: TRBJ2-3
V: TRBV30
size: -
DNA: TGTGCCTGGATTTCCGCAACTTCTAGCACAGATACGCAGTATTTT
CDR3: CAWISATSSTDTQYF

D: TRBD1
J: TRBJ2-3
V: TRBV27
size: -
DNA: TGTGCCAGCAGGATTCTGACAGGGGGCACAGATACGCAGTATTTT
CDR3: CASRILTGGTDTQYF

D: -
J: TRBJ1-1
V: TRBV10-3
size: -
DNA: TGTGCCATCAGTCAAGTGGGCAGGGATACTGAAGCTTTCTTT
CDR3: CAISQVGRDTEAFF

D: -
J: TRBJ1-2
V: TRBV18
size: -
DNA: TGTGCCAGCTCACCCTGGCTGGTCTTCCGCTATGGCTACACCTTC
CDR3: CASSPWLVFRYGYTF

D: -
J: TRBJ1-2
V: TRBV30
size: once
DNA: TGTGCCTGGAGTGACAGACTAACCGGCTACTACACCTTC
CDR3: CAWSDRLTGYYTF

D: TRBD2
J: TRBJ2-3
V: TRBV30
size: -
DNA: TGTGCCTGGAGTCTAGCGGGGGGCTCTTCTAGCACAGATACGCAGTATTTT
CDR3: CAWSLAGGSSSTDTQYF

D: -
J: TRBJ1-4
V: TRBV29-1
size: -
DNA: TGCAGCGTCAACTCTCCTCCGGACAGCGATCTTGCAACTAATGAAAAACTGTTTTTT
CDR3: CSVNSPPDSDLATNEKLFF

D: -
J: TRBJ1-2
V: TRBV6-5
size: -
DNA: TGTGCCAGCAGTTACTCGGAGGGGTTTGGCTACACCTTC
CDR3: CASSYSEGFGYTF

D: -
J: TRBJ1-1
V: TRBV30
size: -
DNA: TGTGCCTGGAGTACGCCCTGGGAGGGGCCGAACACTGAAGCTTTCTTT
CDR3: CAWSTPWEGPNTEAFF

D: -
J: TRBJ2-7
V: TRBV7-3
size: few
DNA: TGTGCCAGCAGCTTGGGACTCGGTAGCAGCTACGAGCAGTACTTC
CDR3: CASSLGLGSSYEQYF

D: TRBD2
J: TRBJ2-7
V: TRBV4-2
size: -
DNA: TGTGCCAGCAGCCAGGGACGGACTAGCGGTTACGAGCAGTACTTC
CDR3: CASSQGRTSGYEQYF

D: TRBD2
J: TRBJ2-1
V: TRBV4-2
size: -
DNA: TGTGCCAGCAGCCACCCACTAGCGGGGGACCAGTTCTTC
CDR3: CASSHPLAGDQFF

D: TRBD2
J: TRBJ2-7
V: TRBV11-2
size: -
DNA: TGTGCCAGCAGCCTTAGCGGGAGTCTGTTATACGAGCAGTACTTC
CDR3: CASSLSGSLLYEQYF

D: TRBD1
J: TRBJ1-2
V: TRBV9
size: once
DNA: TGTGCCAGCAGCGTAGGACAGGGGGCTAACTATGGCTACACCTTC
CDR3: CASSVGQGANYGYTF

D: TRBD2
J: TRBJ2-7
V: TRBV27
size: -
DNA: TGTGCCAGCAGTTTCGGGCTAGCGGGAGGTGCCGAGCAGTACTTC
CDR3: CASSFGLAGGAEQYF

D: TRBD1
J: TRBJ1-1
V: TRBV5-6
size: -
DNA: TGTGCCAGCAGCATGCAAACAGGGGTGCTGAACACTGAAGCTTTCTTT
CDR3: CASSMQTGVLNTEAFF

D: TRBD2
J: TRBJ2-1
V: TRBV5-4
size: -
DNA: TGTGCCAGCAGCTTGGCCCTAGCGGGGCCCACAAATGAGCAGTTCTTC
CDR3: CASSLALAGPTNEQFF

D: TRBD1
J: TRBJ1-2
V: TRBV19
size: -
DNA: TGTGCCAGTAGTAACCCTCCTCGGACAGGGGCGAACTATGGCTACACCTTC
CDR3: CASSNPPRTGANYGYTF

D: TRBD1
J: TRBJ2-7
V: TRBV4-1
size: -
DNA: TGCGCCAGCAACCCGACAGGGGAAGAAAGCGAGCAGTACTTC
CDR3: CASNPTGEESEQYF

D: -
J: TRBJ1-2
V: TRBV11-2
size: -
DNA: TGTGCCAGCAGCGCCCGGACAGATTCGTATGGCTACACCTTC
CDR3: CASSARTDSYGYTF

D: -
J: TRBJ1-2
V: TRBV29-1
size: -
DNA: TGCAGCGTCGAGAGCTTAGATCGGAACTATGGCTACACCTTC
CDR3: CSVESLDRNYGYTF

D: TRBD1
J: TRBJ2-7
V: TRBV30
size: once
DNA: TGTGCGAGGGGGCCAGGCGGAGCCCCCTACGAGCAGTACTTC
CDR3: CARGPGGAPYEQYF

D: TRBD2
J: TRBJ2-1
V: TRBV4-3
size: -
DNA: TGCGCCAGCAGCCAAGATTGGCTAGCGGACAATGAGCAGTTCTTC
CDR3: CASSQDWLADNEQFF

D: -
J: TRBJ2-3
V: TRBV5-6
size: -
DNA: TGTGCCAGCACCCGGGGGTTGTTTTTGGATACGCAGTATTTT
CDR3: CASTRGLFLDTQYF

D: -
J: TRBJ1-5
V: TRBV27
size: -
DNA: TGTGCCAGCAGCCCCAGGGACACTAATCAGCCCCAGCATTTT
CDR3: CASSPRDTNQPQHF

D: TRBD2
J: TRBJ2-5
V: TRBV6-5
size: -
DNA: TGTGCCAGCACTAAACTAGCGGGAGTGGAGACCCAGTACTTC
CDR3: CASTKLAGVETQYF

D: -
J: TRBJ2-7
V: TRBV10-3
size: -
DNA: TGTGCCATCAGTGGTGGGCTCAGTTCCTACGAGCAGTACTTC
CDR3: CAISGGLSSYEQYF

D: TRBD1
J: TRBJ1-2
V: TRBV29-1
size: -
DNA: TGCAGCGTTTATACAGGGGGAGGAGATGGCTACACCTTC
CDR3: CSVYTGGGDGYTF

D: -
J: TRBJ1-2
V: TRBV4-3
size: -
DNA: TGCGCCAGCAGCCAAGGTAGTAACAGTCTCTATGGCTACACCTTC
CDR3: CASSQGSNSLYGYTF

D: TRBD2
J: TRBJ2-1
V: TRBV25-1
size: -
DNA: TGTGCCAGCAGTGAAACGGTTAGCGGGAGGTTTTACAATGAGCAGTTCTTC
CDR3: CASSETVSGRFYNEQFF

D: -
J: TRBJ1-1
V: TRBV5-1
size: -
DNA: TGCGCCAGCAGCCTAGATGGGGGGGCGAGAAGGAACACTGAAGCTTTCTTT
CDR3: CASSLDGGARRNTEAFF

D: -
J: TRBJ2-1
V: TRBV4-3
size: -
DNA: TGCGCCAGCAGCCAATCCTTTTTCGGGGACACTAACAATGAGCAGTTCTTC
CDR3: CASSQSFFGDTNNEQFF

D: -
J: TRBJ1-5
V: TRBV7-8
size: -
DNA: TGTGCCAGCAGCTATTTGGGGGGGGGCTACCAGCCCCAGCATTTT
CDR3: CASSYLGGGYQPQHF

D: TRBD2
J: TRBJ2-7
V: TRBV13
size: -
DNA: TGTGCCAGCAGCAAGGGACTAGCGTACTACGAGCAGTACTTC
CDR3: CASSKGLAYYEQYF

D: TRBD1
J: TRBJ1-4
V: TRBV5-8
size: -
DNA: TGTGCCAGCAGCGTTACCGGGACAGGGTATAATGAAAAACTGTTTTTT
CDR3: CASSVTGTGYNEKLFF

D: -
J: TRBJ2-1
V: TRBV5-1
size: -
DNA: TGCGCCAGCAGCTTGGAGATTCGGGAGCAGTTCTTC
CDR3: CASSLEIREQFF

D: TRBD2
J: TRBJ2-5
V: TRBV27
size: -
DNA: TGTGCCAGCAGTCCCCAGTTTCGGGGTAGCGGGGAGACCCAGTACTTC
CDR3: CASSPQFRGSGETQYF

D: -
J: TRBJ1-1
V: TRBV6-5
size: -
DNA: TGTGCCAGCAGTTCCGGGGGACTCAACACTGAAGCTTTCTTT
CDR3: CASSSGGLNTEAFF

D: TRBD1
J: TRBJ1-2
V: TRBV28
size: -
DNA: TGTGCCAGCAGTTCCCGCCAGGGGGTCGGTTATGGCTACACCTTC
CDR3: CASSSRQGVGYGYTF

D: -
J: TRBJ2-2
V: TRBV15
size: -
DNA: TGTGCCATCCCGGTACCCGGGTACACCGGGGAGCTGTTTTTT
CDR3: CAIPVPGYTGELFF

D: TRBD2
J: TRBJ2-5
V: TRBV29-1
size: once
DNA: TGCAGCGCCGACCCGGGACTAGCGGGGGTCCAAGAGACCCAGTACTTC
CDR3: CSADPGLAGVQETQYF

D: -
J: TRBJ2-7
V: TRBV7-8
size: -
DNA: TGTGCCAGCAGCCACGGGGAGGTAGCCTACGAGCAGTACTTC
CDR3: CASSHGEVAYEQYF

D: -
J: TRBJ2-1
V: TRBV27
size: -
DNA: TGTGCCAGCAGTTCAATAGCGGAGTCCTACAATGAGCAGTTCTTC
CDR3: CASSSIAESYNEQFF

D: TRBD1
J: TRBJ1-4
V: TRBV18
size: -
DNA: TGTGCCAGCTCACCCAGGAGGGGGCGAGAAAAACTGTTTTTT
CDR3: CASSPRRGREKLFF

D: TRBD1
J: TRBJ1-1
V: TRBV27
size: -
DNA: TGTGCCAGCTTCCCCGAGGGGGCACGGATGAACACTGAAGCTTTCTTT
CDR3: CASFPEGARMNTEAFF

D: -
J: TRBJ1-1
V: TRBV4-1
size: -
DNA: TGCGCCAGCAGCCAAGATTCAGGCTATGAAGCTTTCTTT
CDR3: CASSQDSGYEAFF

D: -
J: TRBJ2-7
V: TRBV15
size: -
DNA: TGTGCCACCAGCAACCTAGGACAGAACTACGAGCAGTACTTC
CDR3: CATSNLGQNYEQYF